This T cell receptor beta chain was sequenced during a study of blood T cell repertoires in COVID-19 (TCRdb year 2020). At the level of the whole study: Collaborator samples came from the United States, Italy and Spain and covered acute and convalescent phases of COVID-19. A freely available public database, intended as a resource for researchers studying the immune response to SARS-CoV-2, is where the repertoires were released. The material from the prospective study consisted of cDNA or gDNA derived from T cells, B-cell-depleted T cells, or PBMCs. Samples came from the ongoing ImmuneRACE study (first 160 participants) plus 1,254 subjects from 6 global collaborators. Where HLA class I and class II types were available, the types were taken from metadata supplied by the sample provider, not from assay-based typing. A de-identified subject ID, COVID-19 status, age in years and sex were almost always included in the sample metadata. The dataset comprised deeply sampled blood TCRbeta repertoires from subjects exposed to, actively infected with, or recovered from COVID-19. General study outcomes and caveats: The quantity of clinical and demographic metadata differed by source and by participant and was supplied without curation.

A note on this clone: Its antigen is not yet known. Per-nucleotide qualities are absent, and no much larger clonotype sits a single base away.

TCRbeta CDR3 regions were amplified from genomic DNA using the immunoSEQ Assay, a bias-controlled multiplex PCR. Per the source publication's procedure: Within the assay, amplification of reference gene primers was used to estimate how many nucleated cells each sample contained. To quantify the absolute abundance of each unique TCRbeta CDR3 rearrangement, sequence reads were collapsed and filtered. For each sample, productive Simpson clonality was calculated as the square root of Simpson's diversity index over productive rearrangements. TCRdb's version of the immuneACCESS table is confined to in-frame rearrangements and falls short of the full clone set. An unresolved V gene accounts for under half of the shortfall where checked; the remainder is of unknown origin. V and J calls and clone size are given by that table; D and trimming were obtained from the DNA. The sample contains approximately 200,000 clones, about nine tenths of them found a single time. 2% to 2.5% of the sample lies in the top ten.

Participants in the prospective study were aged roughly 18 to 89 years, lived in under 30 United States geographic areas, and enrolled through a virtual design. In the prospective study, cohorts were assigned on the basis of participant-reported clinical history obtained from a screening survey and a study questionnaire. For ImmuneRACE Cohort 3, a participant was defined as recovered based on two consecutive negative NP/OP PCR tests, clearance by a healthcare professional, or resolution of symptoms. Each participant in the prospective study had whole blood, serum and a nasopharyngeal or oropharyngeal swab collected by mobile phlebotomists. Additional blood draws and questionnaires over an approximately two-month period could optionally be provided by prospective study participants. Before DNA extraction, prospective study blood samples were shipped either frozen or at room temperature. The CDR3, from cysteine to phenylalanine, totals 15 residues. Only the CDR3 DNA stays, 45 bases, in frame from base 1. Sequences MNHEY (CDR1) and SVGEGT (CDR2) are obtained from the germline V gene. Trimming leaves V shorter by 6 bases and J shorter by 3 bases, with the junction holding 11 bases beyond the gene matches.

The clonotype originates from a woman aged 25 to 39 who had recovered from COVID-19. The sequence links TRBV6-2 or TRBV6-3 to TRBJ2-7; 7 bases in between match TRBD1. Input material: PBMCs or T cells enriched from blood (not recorded which). The nucleotide sequence is TGTGCCAGCAGCACCCCGACAGGGCAGGTCTACGAGCAGTACTTC. Translated, this is CASSTPTGQVYEQYF.